A single sample is the source of the 13 T cell receptor beta chains below, sequenced in a study of T cell responses to AZD1222 COVID-19 vaccine. Sequenced by immunoSEQ multiplex PCR; TCRdb stores in-frame clones only, minus some. Among approximately 100,000 clones listed, around nine tenths were seen once. The sample in question was peripheral blood, obtained 28 days after the second AZD1222 dose. These receptors originate from an adult who received the AZD1222 COVID-19 vaccine.

The chain carries TRBV24-1 and TRBJ1-1, with D perhaps TRBD1 (6 bases). With 3 bases removed from V and 1 base from J, the gap between germline ends came to 8 bases. The CDR3 length is 14 residues. Germline CDR1 KGHDR, CDR2 SFDVKD. For the CDR3, the DNA is TGTGCCACCAGTGATCCGGACAGGAACACTGAAGCTTTCTTT. Amino acids: CATSDPDRNTEAFF.

V gene TRBV6-1 combines with J gene TRBJ1-5; D gene uncertain. Germline-derived CDR1 and CDR2 are MNHNS and SASEGT. The CDR3 is made up of 15 amino acids. With 3 bases removed from V and 2 bases from J, the gap between germline ends came to 11 bases. The CDR3 DNA sequence: TGTGCCAGCAGTGAGGTGGGATTAGGCAATCAGCCCCAGCATTTT. Translation gives CASSEVGLGNQPQHF.

V and J are TRBV19 and TRBJ1-2; no reliable D call. Trimming pared 5 bases from V and 8 bases from J, leaving 12 bases between. The germline CDR1 and CDR2 sequences are LNHDA and SQIVND (reference sequence). The CDR3 has 12 amino acids. CDR3 sequence reads: CASSPLGIGYTF. The DNA of the CDR3 is TGTGCCAGTAGTCCCCTCGGTATCGGCTACACCTTC. The complete variable domain, with remaining parts taken from reference TRBV19 and TRBJ1-2, reads DGGITQSPKYLFRKEGQNVTLSCEQNLNHDAMYWYRQDPGQGLRLIYYSQIVNDFQKGDIAEGYSVSREKKESFPLTVTSAQKNPTAFYLCASSPLGIGYTFGSGTRLTVV.

V is TRBV2 and J is TRBJ1-4; 7 bases align to TRBD1. Looked up from germline, CDR1 is SNHLY and CDR2 is FYNNEI. This CDR3 has 16 residues. V shed 5 bases and J 1 base; nucleotides not matched to a gene: 7. Here the CDR3 reads CASSPGQTLTNEKLFF. CDR3 DNA: TGTGCCAGCAGTCCGGGACAGACTTTAACTAATGAAAAACTGTTTTTT.

V gene TRBV6-6 combines with J gene TRBJ1-3; D not certain. This CDR3 region has 14 residues. CDR1 and CDR2 from the germline V gene are MNHNY and SVGAGI (reference sequence). Trimming took 8 bases from V and 0 from J, leaving 11 bases between them. CDR3 amino acids: CASSLRRSGNTIYF. In nucleotides, the CDR3 is TGTGCCAGCTCCTTGAGGCGCTCTGGAAACACCATATATTTT.

This clone appeared a few times. The chain couples TRBV27 to TRBJ2-7; 9 bases map to TRBD2. CDR1 is MNHEY, CDR2 SMNVEV, per germline (reference sequence). After removal of 2 bases from V and 2 bases from J, the junction contained 4 bases not matched to a gene. The CDR3 loop spans 15 amino acids. The chain's CDR3 is CASSLGRGGTYEQYF. Written as DNA, the CDR3 is TGTGCCAGCAGTTTAGGGCGGGGGGGGACCTACGAGCAGTACTTC.

The chain joins TRBV2 to TRBJ1-4; 9 bases match TRBD1. The germline gives CDR1 SNHLY, CDR2 FYNNEI. The CDR3 is 14 residues long. Germline trimming cut 6 bases from V and 5 bases from J; bases unmatched to any gene: 4. The CDR3 DNA reads as TGTGCCAGCAGACCACAGGGGGCGAATGAAAAACTGTTTTTT. Its protein is CASRPQGANEKLFF.

This clone has only a few counts. CDR3 amino acids: CSVVRPENTEAFF. CDR3 nucleotide sequence: TGCAGCGTTGTTCGCCCGGAGAACACTGAAGCTTTCTTT. This chain links TRBV29-1 with TRBJ1-1; D not resolved. The V gene lost 4 bases and the J gene lost 1 base, with 10 bases spanning the gap. This CDR3 is 13 amino acids long. Looked up from germline, CDR1 is SQVTM and CDR2 is ANQGSEA.

The genes are TRBV7-6 and TRBJ2-3; TRBD1 or TRBD2 may be the D gene (5 bases each). Between the trimmed V and J ends, which lost 5 bases and 0 bases, there was a span of 9 bases. This CDR3 comprises 14 residues. In germline, CDR1 is SGHVS, CDR2 FNYEAQ. The CDR3: CASSLRGSTDTQYF. CDR3 bases: TGTGCCAGCAGCCTGAGGGGCAGCACAGATACGCAGTATTTT.

The chain carries TRBV18 and TRBJ2-1; D is perhaps TRBD1 (5 bases). This CDR3 contains 13 residues. From germline, CDR1 is KGHSH and CDR2 LQKENI. Trimming removed 0 bases at V and 8 bases at J, with 8 bases between. CDR3 region: CASSPPGQDEQFF. The DNA for the CDR3 is TGTGCCAGCTCACCACCGGGGCAGGATGAGCAGTTCTTC.

Only one count was recorded for this clone. The rearrangement links TRBV29-1 to TRBJ1-1; D gene unclear. Germline-derived CDR1 and CDR2 are SQVTM and ANQGSEA. V lost 5 bases and J 2 bases, leaving 12 bases between the germline ends. This CDR3 spans 13 amino acids. The CDR3 nucleotides read TGCAGCGTTAGTCGCGGAGTAAACACTGAAGCTTTCTTT. Amino acid sequence: CSVSRGVNTEAFF.

The chain joins TRBV5-1 to TRBJ2-3; D is ambiguous. V gave up 1 base and J gave up 7 bases, with 4 bases separating them. Germline CDR1 is SGHRS and CDR2 is YFSETQ. The CDR3 contains 11 residues. The CDR3 here is CASSLSYTQYF. CDR3 DNA sequence: TGCGCCAGCAGCTTGAGTTATACGCAGTATTTT.

The chain links TRBV18 to TRBJ2-2; no clear D. The CDR3 runs 12 residues. V was cut by 5 bases and J by 4 bases, with 5 bases left in between. Germline lookup yields CDR1 KGHSH and CDR2 LQKENI. The CDR3 coding sequence is TGTGCCAGCTCAGGGCTCACCGGGGAGCTGTTTTTT. Protein product: CASSGLTGELFF.